A single sample gave rise to the 4 T cell receptor beta chains below, sequenced in a study of T cell responses to AZD1222 COVID-19 vaccine. Repertoires were generated with immunoSEQ multiplex PCR, while TCRdb's copy carries only in-frame clones and drops some. The sample holds roughly 150,000 clones, approximately 90% seen once. This material consisted of peripheral blood, taken 28 days after the second AZD1222 dose. Receptor source: an adult who received the AZD1222 COVID-19 vaccine.

In DNA form, the CDR3 reads TGTGCCATCAGTCAAGGGGGGGACGGCAATCAGCCCCAGCATTTT. Translating gives CAISQGGDGNQPQHF. The V call is TRBV10-3, the J call TRBJ1-5; a weak D match, TRBD1 (6 bases). Looked up from germline, CDR1 is ENHRY and CDR2 is SYGVKD. This CDR3 region has 15 residues. Between the trimmed V and J ends, which lost 5 bases and 2 bases, there was a span of 13 bases.

The chain carries TRBV4-1 and TRBJ2-1; D perhaps matches TRBD2 (6 bases). The CDR3 loop spans 17 amino acids. Germline V gives CDR1 MGHRA, CDR2 YSYEKL. Deletions cut 0 bases from V and 7 bases from J, with 19 bases between. The CDR3 loop is CASSQDRGSRVGNEQFF. CDR3 bases: TGCGCCAGCAGCCAAGATCGGGGGAGCAGGGTGGGAAATGAGCAGTTCTTC.

CDR3 in DNA: TGTGCCAGCAGTTTAGGGCAGCCCTATGGCTACACCTTC. As protein: CASSLGQPYGYTF. The V gene is TRBV12-3 or TRBV12-4, the J gene TRBJ1-2; no clear D gene. V was shortened by 1 base and J by 4 bases, with 7 bases between the two germline ends. This CDR3 has 13 amino acids.

CDR3 region: CASSAQGDSPLHF. DNA of the CDR3: TGCGCCAGCAGTGCTCAGGGAGATTCACCCCTCCACTTT. The V call is TRBV10-1, the J call TRBJ1-6; D may be TRBD1 (5 bases). This CDR3 spans 13 amino acids. The germline V and J ends were trimmed by 4 bases and 8 bases, with 9 bases remaining between them. Germline loops: CDR1 WNHNN, CDR2 SYGVQD (reference sequence).